Sequencing of this TCR beta chain was carried out in a study of T cell responses to AZD1222 COVID-19 vaccine. The study, taken as a whole, reports: Baseline serology detected seropositivity in only a handful of AZD1222 recipients. A reported finding is that nearly half of spike-specific TCRs target unmutated variant regions. Spike-specific TCR breadth and depth grew following two AZD1222 doses. Most donors were white British, females outnumbered males, and clonal diversity was possibly underestimated.

This clone has a single count. The antigen is unknown. Sequencing was performed with immunoSEQ multiplex PCR; in TCRdb, only in-frame clones are kept and a portion is missing. Of approximately 140,000 clones in the sample, 75% to 85% were seen once. The clonotype comes from an adult in good health. Sequences were derived from peripheral blood, sampled on day 0 of MenACWY control vaccination.

CDR3 in amino acids: CATSDSPRPGARGYTF. DNA of the CDR3: TGTGCCACCAGTGATTCGCCTCGACCCGGGGCCCGAGGCTACACCTTC. The rearrangement links TRBV24-1 to TRBJ1-2; D is possibly TRBD1 (5 bases). CDR1 and CDR2 from the germline V gene are KGHDR and SFDVKD. Trimming removed 2 bases from V and 8 bases from J, with 20 bases in between. The CDR3 loop spans 16 amino acids.